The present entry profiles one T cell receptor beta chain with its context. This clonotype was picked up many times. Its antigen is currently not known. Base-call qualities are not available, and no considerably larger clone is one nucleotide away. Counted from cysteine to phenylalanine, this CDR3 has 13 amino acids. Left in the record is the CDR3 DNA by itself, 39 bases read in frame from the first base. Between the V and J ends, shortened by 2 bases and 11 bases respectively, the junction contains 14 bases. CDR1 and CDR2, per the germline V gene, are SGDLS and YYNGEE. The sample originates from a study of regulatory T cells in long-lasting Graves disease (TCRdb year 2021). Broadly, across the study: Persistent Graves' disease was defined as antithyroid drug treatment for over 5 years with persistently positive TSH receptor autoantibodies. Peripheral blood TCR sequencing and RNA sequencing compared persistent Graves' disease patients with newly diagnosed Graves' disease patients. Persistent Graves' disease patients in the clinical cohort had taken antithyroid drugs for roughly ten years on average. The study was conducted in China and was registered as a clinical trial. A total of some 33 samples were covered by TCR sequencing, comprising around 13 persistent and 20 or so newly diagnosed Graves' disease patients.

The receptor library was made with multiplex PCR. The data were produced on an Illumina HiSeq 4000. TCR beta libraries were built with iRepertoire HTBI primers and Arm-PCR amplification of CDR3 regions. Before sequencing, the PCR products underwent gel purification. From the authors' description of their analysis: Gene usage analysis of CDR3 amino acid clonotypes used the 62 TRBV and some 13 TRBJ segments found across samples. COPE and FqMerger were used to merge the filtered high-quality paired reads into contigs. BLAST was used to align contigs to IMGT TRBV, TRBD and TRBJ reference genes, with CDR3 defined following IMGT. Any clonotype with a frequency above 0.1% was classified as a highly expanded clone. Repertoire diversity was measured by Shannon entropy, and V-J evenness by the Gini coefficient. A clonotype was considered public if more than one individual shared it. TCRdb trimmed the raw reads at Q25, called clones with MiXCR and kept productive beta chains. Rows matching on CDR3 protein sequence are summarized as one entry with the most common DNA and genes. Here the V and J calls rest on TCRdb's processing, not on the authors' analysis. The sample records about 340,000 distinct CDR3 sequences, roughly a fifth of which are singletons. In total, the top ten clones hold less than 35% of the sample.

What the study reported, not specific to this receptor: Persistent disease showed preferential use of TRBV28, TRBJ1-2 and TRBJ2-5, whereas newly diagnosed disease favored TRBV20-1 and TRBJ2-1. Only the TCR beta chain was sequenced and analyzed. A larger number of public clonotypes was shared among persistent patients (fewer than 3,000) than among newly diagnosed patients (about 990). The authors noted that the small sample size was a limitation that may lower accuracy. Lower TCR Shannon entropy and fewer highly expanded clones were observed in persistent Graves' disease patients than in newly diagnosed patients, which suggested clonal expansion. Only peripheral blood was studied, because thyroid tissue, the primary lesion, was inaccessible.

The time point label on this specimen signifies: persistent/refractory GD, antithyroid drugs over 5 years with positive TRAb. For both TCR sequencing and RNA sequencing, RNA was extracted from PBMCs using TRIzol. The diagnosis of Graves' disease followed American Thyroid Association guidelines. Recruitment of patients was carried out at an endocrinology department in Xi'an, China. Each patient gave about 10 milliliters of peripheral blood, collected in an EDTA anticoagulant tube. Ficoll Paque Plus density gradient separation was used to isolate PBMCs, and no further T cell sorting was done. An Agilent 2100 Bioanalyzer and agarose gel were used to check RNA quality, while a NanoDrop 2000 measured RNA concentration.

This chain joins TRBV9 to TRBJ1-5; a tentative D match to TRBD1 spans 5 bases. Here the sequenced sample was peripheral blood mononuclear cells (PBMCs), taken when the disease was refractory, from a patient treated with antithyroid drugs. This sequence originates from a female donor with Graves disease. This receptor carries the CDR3 CASSVGDRGAQHF. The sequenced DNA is TGTGCCAGCAGCGTGGGGGACCGTGGGGCCCAGCATTTT.